This TCR beta chain emerged from a study of T cell repertoires in cytomegalovirus infection. TCRdb reanalysed the reads using MiXCR and keeps one entry per CDR3 protein. The table includes about 310,000 distinct CDR3 sequences, roughly 15% detected once. The CDR3 extends over 16 amino acids. Trimming left V 2 bases short and J 1 base short, with 12 bases between. Germline CDR1 is LNHDA and CDR2 is SQIVND (reference sequence). There are a few counts of this clonotype. Sequenced: PBMCs. This chain connects TRBV19 to TRBJ1-5; D not certain. The clonotype originates from a human donor in good health (CMV status not recorded). Some clones in this sample may be carry-over from other donors' samples. The CDR3, as DNA: TGTGCCAGTAGTATATCCGGCATCCAAAGCAATCAGCCCCAGCATTTT. Amino acids: CASSISGIQSNQPQHF.